This T cell receptor (beta chain) was observed in a study of cytomegalovirus exposure and HLA in healthy donors. For the study at large: One earlier analysis, a look at 180 million or so T cells, found some 110 million unique TCR beta sequences. Study-wide findings and caveats: Some segments of the V type, notably TRBV6-2 and TRBV6-3, were excluded as indistinguishable. As confirmed in vitro, three CMV-associated chains were specific for CMV antigens.

The length of the CDR3 is 13 residues. Germline CDR1 reads SGHNT; CDR2 reads YENEEA. Trimming stripped 5 bases from V and 7 bases from J, with 9 bases between. Use of 60 Vbeta and 13 Jbeta primers characterized the PCR. TCRdb keeps only in-frame clones here, not all; method: immunoSEQ multiplex PCR. This sample has more than 90,000 clones, with roughly 80% found just once. This clone occurred a few times. The antigen is not known. The sample was PBMCs. The clonotype was recovered from a man in his forties in good health and CMV-seropositive. The chain joins TRBV11-3 to TRBJ1-6; D is ambiguous. The CDR3 coding sequence is TGTGCCAGCAGCGTTCGGGAGAATTCACCCCTCCACTTT. Translating gives CASSVRENSPLHF.